The 2 T cell receptor beta chains given below trace back to one sample, sequenced in a study of OX40 agonist ivuxolimab in advanced cancers. Clones were read by immunoSEQ multiplex PCR, and TCRdb kept only the in-frame ones, dropping some. Of more than 95,000 clones in the sample, approximately 95% were seen once. The specimen was CD4+ or CD8+ T cells sorted from blood, collected in a trial of the OX40 agonist ivuxolimab. The receptors come from an adult with an advanced solid tumor such as melanoma, head and neck, liver or kidney cancer.

The chain is built from TRBV2 and TRBJ1-2; D uncertain. This CDR3 is 15 amino acids long. CDR1 and CDR2 from the germline V gene are SNHLY and FYNNEI. The V gene lost 7 bases and the J gene lost 3 bases, with 18 bases spanning the gap. In DNA form, the CDR3 reads TGTGCCAGCATCGATCGCCCTGACGGGTACTATGGCTACACCTTC. Translating gives CASIDRPDGYYGYTF.

J is TRBJ1-4 and V is TRBV2; D perhaps matches TRBD1 (6 bases). This CDR3 has 13 residues. The V end lost 5 bases, the J end lost 14 bases, and 18 bases lay between the germline ends. Germline V gene data show CDR1 as SNHLY and CDR2 as FYNNEI. CDR3 DNA sequence: TGTGCCAGCAGTACAGGGCAGGGCGGCGTTCTGTTTTTT. Its translation is CASSTGQGGVLFF.